Detailed here is one T cell receptor beta chain. Authors' data handling: Scientists estimated how many nucleated cells there were by amplifying reference gene primers. TCRdb keeps only in-frame clones here, not all; method: immunoSEQ multiplex PCR. The DNA gave D and trimming, while V, J and clone size come from that table. Altogether over 150,000 clones are present, around 78% being singletons, with the ten largest covering under 2%. The record originates from a study of blood T cell repertoires in COVID-19. About the study: Samples of COVID-19 (acute and convalescent) were obtained from the United States, Italy and Spain. T cells, B-cell-depleted T cells, or PBMCs provided the cDNA or gDNA that served as material.

The CDR3 extends over 14 amino acids. The germline gives CDR1 MRHNA, CDR2 SNTAGT. V dropped 8 bases and J dropped 5; count of bases not matched to a gene: 10. The sequencing sample was made of peripheral blood. This TCR came from a man at least 80 years old with acute or convalescent COVID-19. This chain joins TRBV6-4 and TRBJ1-1, with 8 positions matching TRBD1. The DNA for the CDR3 is TGTGCCAGCCAGCTTACAGGGGGGGAGACTGAAGCTTTCTTT. Translation: CASQLTGGETEAFF.